This TCR beta chain was recorded in a study of human T cells and chemical hapten exposure. Study findings and constraints: There were significantly more large CDR3 similarity clusters among expanded TCRs than among controls.

TCRdb re-called the RACE reads through MiXCR, storing one row per CDR3 protein. This table has around 52,000 distinct CDR3 sequences, roughly a tenth appearing once. Stated time point: patch test 1, 2 weeks after DPC sensitization. Treatment reported: therapeutic diphenylcyclopropenone sensitization with weekly scalp DPC. This CDR3 has 17 amino acids. V lost 3 bases and J 1 base, leaving 21 bases between the germline ends. The germline CDR1 and CDR2 sequences are SQVTM and ANQGSEA. This clonotype was counted at least ten times. The target antigen is unknown. The input for sequencing was whole blood, taken in connection with sensitization to the hapten diphenylcyclopropenone (DPC). The J gene is TRBJ1-1, the V gene TRBV29-1; the D gene is possibly TRBD1 (5 bases). The sequence was obtained from a woman between 40 and 55 years old with alopecia areata. Some clones in this sample may be carry-over from other donors' samples. CDR3 region: CSVDPREDKRSNTEAFF. The CDR3 DNA reads as TGCAGCGTTGACCCCCGGGAGGACAAACGATCGAACACTGAAGCTTTCTTT.